Described below is a single T cell receptor (beta chain) sequence and its context. The data originate from a study of T cells expressing NK-cell markers. Germline loops: CDR1 MDHEN, CDR2 SYDVKM. The CDR3 spans 13 residues. After re-calling the 5' RACE reads, TCRdb lists one entry per CDR3 protein, DNA absent. Reported are 150,000 to 180,000 distinct CDR3 sequences; the ten largest clones contain 37%. Input material: blood T cells: a sorted CD56 or NKG2C T cell subset, CD4+ or CD8+ T cells, or bulk PBMC T cells (not recorded which). This receptor was taken from a woman aged 50 to 60 in good health. The chain carries TRBV28 and TRBJ2-7; TCRdb lists TRBD2, though no DNA is available to test this call. The CDR3 is CASSLRIAGEQYF.